These T cell receptor beta chains were read from a single sample in a study of cytomegalovirus exposure and HLA in healthy donors. The assay was immunoSEQ multiplex PCR, and TCRdb's table has in-frame clones only and misses some. The sample contains 150,000 or so clones, about 85% of which appear only once. Material: PBMCs. The receptors derive from a male donor in good health and CMV-seropositive. Each CDR3 is given with its conserved first and last residue. The D gene is left open where the match is weak. Some rows mark clone size as missing; the rest say once, few, many or name a class of expanded clone.

J: TRBJ1-2; D: TRBD1; V: TRBV27; size: NA; CDR3: CASSLADRDYGYTF; DNA: TGTGCCAGCAGTTTAGCGGACAGGGACTATGGCTACACCTTC
J: TRBJ1-6; D: NA; V: TRBV13; size: NA; CDR3: CASSLGGRQAMTLHF; DNA: TGTGCCAGCAGCTTAGGTGGCCGACAGGCGATGACCCTCCACTTT
J: TRBJ2-2; D: NA; V: TRBV28; size: NA; CDR3: CASSLILDTGELFF; DNA: TGTGCCAGCAGTTTAATTCTTGACACCGGGGAGCTGTTTTTT
J: TRBJ2-7; D: NA; V: TRBV6-5; size: NA; CDR3: CASSYGGPHEQYF; DNA: TGTGCCAGCAGTTACGGGGGCCCCCACGAGCAGTACTTC
J: TRBJ2-7; D: TRBD1; V: TRBV28; size: NA; CDR3: CASSRTGRGQYF; DNA: TGTGCCAGCAGTCGGACAGGGCGGGGTCAGTACTTC
J: TRBJ2-3; D: NA; V: TRBV19; size: NA; CDR3: CASSIKKRGTDTQYF; DNA: TGTGCCAGTAGTATAAAAAAGCGGGGCACAGATACGCAGTATTTT
J: TRBJ2-5; D: TRBD2; V: TRBV7-2; size: NA; CDR3: CASSLGPPGTSGSKTQYF; DNA: TGTGCCAGCAGCTTGGGACCGCCGGGGACTAGCGGGAGTAAGACCCAGTACTTC
J: TRBJ1-6; D: NA; V: TRBV9; size: NA; CDR3: CASSVDGSSSYNSPLHF; DNA: TGTGCCAGCAGCGTAGACGGTTCAAGCTCCTATAATTCACCCCTCCACTTT
J: TRBJ2-7; D: TRBD1; V: TRBV7-7; size: NA; CDR3: CASSPDRGSYEQYF; DNA: TGTGCTAGCAGCCCTGACAGGGGATCCTACGAGCAGTACTTC
J: TRBJ2-1; D: TRBD2; V: TRBV2; size: NA; CDR3: CASSVGGSHFDEQFF; DNA: TGTGCCAGCAGTGTCGGCGGGAGCCACTTCGATGAGCAGTTCTTC
J: TRBJ2-3; D: NA; V: TRBV21-1; size: NA; CDR3: CASRPTGGCADTQYF; DNA: TGTGCCAGCAGGCCAACAGGGGGCTGTGCAGATACGCAGTATTTT
J: TRBJ1-4; D: NA; V: TRBV7-9; size: NA; CDR3: CASSLAQGSKEKLFF; DNA: TGTGCCAGCAGCTTAGCGCAGGGGTCAAAGGAAAAACTGTTTTTT
J: TRBJ2-4; D: NA; V: TRBV5-1; size: few; CDR3: CASSLEPYGGIQYF; DNA: TGCGCCAGCAGCTTGGAGCCTTACGGGGGCATTCAGTACTTC
J: TRBJ2-7; D: TRBD2; V: TRBV18; size: NA; CDR3: CASSPKHRTSGTFRGGEQYF; DNA: TGTGCCAGCTCACCGAAACATCGGACTAGCGGGACTTTCAGAGGGGGCGAGCAGTACTTC